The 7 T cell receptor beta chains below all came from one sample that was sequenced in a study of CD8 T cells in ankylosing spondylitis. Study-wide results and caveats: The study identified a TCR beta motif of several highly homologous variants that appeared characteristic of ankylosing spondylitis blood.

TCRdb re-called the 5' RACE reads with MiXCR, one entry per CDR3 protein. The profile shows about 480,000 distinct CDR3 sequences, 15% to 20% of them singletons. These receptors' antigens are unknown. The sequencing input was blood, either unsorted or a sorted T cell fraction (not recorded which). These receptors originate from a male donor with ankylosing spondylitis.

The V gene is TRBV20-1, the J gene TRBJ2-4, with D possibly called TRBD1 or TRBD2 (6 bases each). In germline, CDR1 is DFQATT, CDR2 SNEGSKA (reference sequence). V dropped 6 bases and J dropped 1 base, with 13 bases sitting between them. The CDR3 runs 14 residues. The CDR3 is CSALQGRAKNIQYF. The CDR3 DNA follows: TGCAGTGCCCTCCAGGGGAGGGCCAAAAACATTCAGTACTTC.

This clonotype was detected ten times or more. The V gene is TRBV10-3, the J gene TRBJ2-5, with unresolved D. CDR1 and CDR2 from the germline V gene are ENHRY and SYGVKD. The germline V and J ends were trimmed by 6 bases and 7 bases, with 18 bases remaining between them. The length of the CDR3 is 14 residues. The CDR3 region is CAISQDGSIGTQYF. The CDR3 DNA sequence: TGTGCCATCAGCCAAGACGGTTCAATTGGGACCCAGTACTTC.

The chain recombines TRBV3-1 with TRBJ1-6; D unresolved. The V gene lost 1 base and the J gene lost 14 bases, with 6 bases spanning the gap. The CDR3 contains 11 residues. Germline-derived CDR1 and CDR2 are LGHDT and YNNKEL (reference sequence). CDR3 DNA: TGTGCCAGCAGCCAAGGGGAGACCCTCCACTTT. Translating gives CASSQGETLHF.

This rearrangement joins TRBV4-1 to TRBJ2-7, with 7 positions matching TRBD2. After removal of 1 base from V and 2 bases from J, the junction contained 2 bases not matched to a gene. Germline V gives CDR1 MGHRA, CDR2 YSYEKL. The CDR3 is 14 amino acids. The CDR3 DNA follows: TGCGCCAGCAGCCAAGGGGGGGGGGCCTACGAGCAGTACTTC. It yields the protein CASSQGGGAYEQYF.

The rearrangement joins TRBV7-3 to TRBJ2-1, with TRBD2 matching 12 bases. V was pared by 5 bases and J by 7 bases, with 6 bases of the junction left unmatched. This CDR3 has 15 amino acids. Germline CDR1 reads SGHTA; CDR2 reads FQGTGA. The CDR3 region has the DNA TGTGCCAGCAGCCCATCCGGGACTAGCGGGAATGAGCAGTTCTTC. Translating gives CASSPSGTSGNEQFF.

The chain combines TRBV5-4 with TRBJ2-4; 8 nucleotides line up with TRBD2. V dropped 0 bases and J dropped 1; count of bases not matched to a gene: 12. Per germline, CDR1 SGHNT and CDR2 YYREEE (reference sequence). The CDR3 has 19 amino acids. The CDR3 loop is CASSLALLRGDLAKNIQYF. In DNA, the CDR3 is TGTGCCAGCAGCTTGGCCCTTCTGCGGGGGGACCTCGCCAAAAACATTCAGTACTTC.

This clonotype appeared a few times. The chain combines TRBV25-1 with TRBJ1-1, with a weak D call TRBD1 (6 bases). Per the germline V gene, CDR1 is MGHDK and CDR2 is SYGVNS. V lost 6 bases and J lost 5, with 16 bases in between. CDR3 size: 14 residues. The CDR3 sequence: CASREQGRSTEAFF. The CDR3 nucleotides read TGTGCCAGCAGAGAGCAGGGGAGAAGTACTGAAGCTTTCTTT.